Here is one TCR beta chain with its context. No antigen is known for it. Produced via immunoSEQ multiplex PCR; TCRdb's table is partial and in-frame only. There are tens of thousands of clones in the sample; 86% occur only once, and under 2.5% lies in the top ten. This specimen comes from a study of OX40 agonist ivuxolimab in advanced cancers. Whole-study context: Patients' therapy was ivuxolimab, an antibody that acts as an agonist of OX40 (CD134). Findings and caveats of the study: Partly responding patients at 0.1-3.0 mg/kg showed some of the smallest clonal expansion.

CDR3 length: 16 amino acids. Trimming took off 0 bases at V and 2 bases at J, with 12 bases between the two ends. Sequencing used CD4+ or CD8+ T cells sorted from blood, obtained in a trial of the OX40 agonist ivuxolimab. The rearrangement uses TRBV23-1 and TRBJ2-3, with D possibly being TRBD2 (6 bases). TRBV23-1 is an ORF, and what it does is uncertain. This sequence was found in an adult with an advanced solid tumor such as melanoma, head and neck, liver or kidney cancer. In DNA form, the CDR3 reads TGCGCCAGCAGTCAATCGGAGGGAGCGGTCACAGATACGCAGTATTTT. Amino acid sequence: CASSQSEGAVTDTQYF.